The 20 T cell receptor beta chains listed next were all sequenced from one sample in a study of vaccination and CD4 T cells after COVID-19 (dated by TCRdb to between 2021 and 2023). The library was made by PCR. Instrument used: Illumina iSeq 100. At the Johns Hopkins FTIC core, DNA from the cultured CD4+ T cells underwent TCR sequencing with the Oncomine TCR Beta short-read assay. TCRdb redid the processing of the public reads, applying fastp at Q25 and MiXCR, and retained in-frame beta chains. Rows merge per CDR3 protein into single entries with the most common DNA and genes. The sample records around 6,000 distinct CDR3 sequences, roughly 18% of which are singletons. The biggest ten clones account for 20% to 25% of the sample. These receptors have no known antigen. Per the publication, the treatment or condition label means: approximately 9-day PBMC culture with coronavirus spike peptide pools or control peptides (ViraFEST assay).

Sequencing was performed on CD4+ T cells from blood, cultured in vitro. These receptors all stem from a human donor who had recovered from COVID-19.

This clonotype has more than one count but fewer than ten. This sequence joins TRBV5-8 and TRBJ2-4; unclear D gene. Per germline, CDR1 SGHTS and CDR2 YDEGEE. Deletions cut 0 bases from V and 0 bases from J, with 7 bases between. CDR3 length equals 15 residues. The CDR3 is CASSLDGVAKNIQYF. In DNA, the CDR3 is TGTGCCAGCAGCTTGGATGGGGTAGCCAAAAACATTCAGTACTTC.

This clonotype was detected a few times. The chain joins TRBV21-1 to TRBJ2-1. TRBV21-1 is a documented pseudogene. This CDR3 comprises 9 residues. In DNA, the CDR3 is TGTGCCAGCGAATATGAGCAGTTCTTC. The encoded protein is CASEYEQFF.

This clonotype turned up a few times. The gene calls are TRBV19 and TRBJ1-2, with D maybe TRBD1 (6 bases). Between the trimmed V and J ends, which lost 8 bases and 3 bases, there was a span of 16 bases. CDR3 length equals 14 residues. CDR1 is LNHDA and CDR2 is SQIVND in the germline V gene (reference sequence). The CDR3 DNA sequence: TGTGCCAGTTCCTTGGGGGCGCAGGACTATGGCTACACCTTC. This translates into CASSLGAQDYGYTF. The full variable domain, with the rest looked up from reference TRBV19 and TRBJ1-2, is DGGITQSPKYLFRKEGQNVTLSCEQNLNHDAMYWYRQDPGQGLRLIYYSQIVNDFQKGDIAEGYSVSREKKESFPLTVTSAQKNPTAFYLCASSLGAQDYGYTFGSGTRLTVV.

This clonotype was seen only a few times. Germline and junction disagree at one end, which may indicate a read error. The V gene is TRBV7-7, the J gene TRBJ2-2; 15 bases fit TRBD2. Germline V CDR1 and CDR2: SSHAT, FNYEAQ (reference sequence). CDR3 size: 18 residues. CDR3 DNA: TGTGCTAGCAGCCCGCGGACTAGCGGGGGGGAGGACACCGGGGAGCTGTTTTTT. As protein: CASSPRTSGGEDTGELFF.

The chain links TRBV6-5 to TRBJ1-1; maybe TRBD1 (5 bases). The germline gives CDR1 MNHEY, CDR2 SVGAGI. Trimming removed 4 bases from V and 0 bases from J, with 9 bases in between. This CDR3 spans 14 amino acids. CDR3 sequence reads: CASSLGRLNTEAFF. The CDR3 DNA is TGTGCCAGCAGTTTGGGACGGTTGAACACTGAAGCTTTCTTT.

About this clonotype itself: The final CDR3 position lacks the conserved phenylalanine or tryptophan, pointing to a likely read error. This rearrangement joins TRBV11-2 to TRBJ1-2, with 7 bases fitting TRBD1. Germline CDR1 SGHAT, CDR2 FQNNGV. This CDR3 is built from 12 residues. The trim removed 6 bases at V and 4 bases at J, leaving 2 bases unmatched. CDR3 region: CASSAGGYGYTI. The CDR3, as DNA: TGTGCCAGCAGTGCAGGGGGCTATGGCTACACCATC.

The chain is built from TRBV28 and TRBJ1-2; D gene unclear. This CDR3 is 14 amino acids long. The V gene's germline CDR1 is MDHEN and CDR2 SYDVKM. Trimming took 1 base from V and 4 from J, leaving 10 bases between them. The DNA of the CDR3 is TGTGCCAGCAGTTTATCCGTGGAGGCCTATGGCTACACCTTC. Protein product: CASSLSVEAYGYTF.

This clonotype has more than one count but fewer than ten. This chain uses TRBV2 with TRBJ2-6; TRBD1 matches at 8 bases. CDR3 length: 17 amino acids. The V and J ends lost 3 bases and 12 bases, in that order; junction bases with no gene match: 16. Looked up from germline, CDR1 is SNHLY and CDR2 is FYNNEI. CDR3 bases: TGTGCCAGCAGTGAGTGGGGGACAGGTGCAATTCGGTCCGTCCTGACTTTC. This gives the protein CASSEWGTGAIRSVLTF. Looking up the rest from reference TRBV2 and TRBJ2-6 gives the full variable domain: EPEVTQTPSHQVTQMGQEVILRCVPISNHLYFYWYRQILGQKVEFLVSFYNNEISEKSEIFDDQFSVERPDGSNFTLKIRSTKLEDSAMYFCASSEWGTGAIRSVLTFGAGSRLTVL.

CDR3 protein: CASSGNRASFTNEQFF. The CDR3 DNA follows: TGTGCCAGCAGCGGAAACAGGGCGTCGTTTACCAATGAGCAGTTCTTC. V is TRBV11-3 and J is TRBJ2-1; D possibly corresponds to TRBD1 (6 bases). The V gene lost 5 bases and the J gene lost 6 bases, with 20 bases spanning the gap. This CDR3 is built from 16 residues. Germline V gives CDR1 SGHNT, CDR2 YENEEA.

This clonotype appeared a few times. The chain combines TRBV20-1 with TRBJ2-5, with D perhaps matching TRBD1 (6 bases). The CDR3 spans 13 residues. The V end lost 2 bases, the J end lost 4 bases, and 11 bases lay between the germline ends. The germline V gene has CDR1 DFQATT and CDR2 SNEGSKA (reference sequence). The CDR3 loop reads CSARQTGIETQYF. The CDR3 DNA reads TGCAGTGCTAGACAAACAGGGATAGAGACCCAGTACTTC.

This clonotype was counted a few times. The chain is built from TRBV19 and TRBJ2-1, with a tentative D call TRBD1 (5 bases). This CDR3 contains 15 residues. Trimming cost V 6 bases and J 6 bases, with 18 bases left between them. CDR1 is LNHDA and CDR2 is SQIVND in the germline V gene (reference sequence). In nucleotides, the CDR3 is TGTGCCAGTAGAGCCATAGGCAGGGTGGGCAATGAGCAGTTCTTC. Translation: CASRAIGRVGNEQFF.

This clonotype was seen a few times. V and J are TRBV18 and TRBJ2-5, with a tentative D call TRBD2 (5 bases). This CDR3 is built from 13 residues. Per the germline V gene, CDR1 is KGHSH and CDR2 is LQKENI. The V end was cut by 6 bases, the J end by 5 bases, with 13 bases between. CDR3 in amino acids: CASSTGKWETQYF. CDR3 DNA: TGTGCCAGCTCGACCGGGAAGTGGGAGACCCAGTACTTC.

The V call is TRBV3-1, the J call TRBJ2-5, with 8 nucleotides matching TRBD2. The CDR3 totals 13 residues. J lost 2 bases, V lost 8 bases, and 4 bases had no gene match. Germline loops: CDR1 LGHDT, CDR2 YNNKEL (reference sequence). The CDR3 loop is CASGASGQETQYF. The CDR3 DNA sequence: TGTGCCAGCGGGGCTAGCGGGCAAGAGACCCAGTACTTC.

This clonotype was counted between two and nine times. V gene TRBV30 combines with J gene TRBJ1-1; D unresolved. CDR1 GTSNPN and CDR2 SVGIG come from the germline V gene (reference sequence). Trimming took 3 bases from V and 0 from J, leaving 8 bases between them. The CDR3 totals 13 residues. This chain's CDR3 is CAWRGTVNTEAFF. In DNA form, the CDR3 reads TGTGCCTGGAGGGGTACGGTGAACACTGAAGCTTTCTTT.

This clonotype was counted a few times. The genes are TRBV15 and TRBJ2-3; D unclear. The CDR3 has 18 amino acids. Trimming removed 0 bases from V and 0 bases from J, with 16 bases in between. CDR1 is LNHNV, CDR2 YYDKDF, per germline (reference sequence). The CDR3 protein is CATSRDRSGGPSTDTQYF. Written as DNA, the CDR3 is TGTGCCACCAGCAGAGATCGGTCCGGCGGTCCGAGCACAGATACGCAGTATTTT.

This clonotype was picked up a small number of times. The V call is TRBV5-8, the J call TRBJ2-5; D is unresolved. The V end was cut by 4 bases, the J end by 1 base, with 11 bases between. The CDR3 covers 14 residues. Germline V gene data show CDR1 as SGHTS and CDR2 as YDEGEE. As DNA, the CDR3 is TGTGCCAGCAGCCGAATAGGATCCCAAGAGACCCAGTACTTC. Translation: CASSRIGSQETQYF.

The genes are TRBV7-3 and TRBJ2-1, with 14 nucleotides matching TRBD2. Germline CDR1 SGHTA, CDR2 FQGTGA. Trimming at V came to 5 bases and at J to 9 bases, leaving 15 bases not matched to a gene. The CDR3 contains 18 residues. For the CDR3, the DNA is TGTGCCAGCAGCCTACTGGCCGGGACTAGCGGGAGTCGCGGTGAGCAGTTCTTC. Its protein product is CASSLLAGTSGSRGEQFF.

The V call is TRBV27, the J call TRBJ2-1; 13 nucleotides line up with TRBD2. This CDR3 spans 15 amino acids. The germline gives CDR1 MNHEY, CDR2 SMNVEV (reference sequence). V shed 5 bases, J shed 7 bases, and the junction held 5 bases outside the gene matches. CDR3 sequence reads: CASSPLAGGLNEQFF. As DNA, the CDR3 is TGTGCCAGCAGTCCACTAGCGGGGGGGCTAAATGAGCAGTTCTTC.

This clonotype turned up a few times. This chain links TRBV5-1 with TRBJ1-5; possibly TRBD1 for D (6 bases). The CDR3 spans 15 residues. V lost 0 bases to trimming and J lost 5 bases, with 12 bases between them. The germline V gene encodes CDR1 SGHRS and CDR2 YFSETQ. The CDR3 DNA follows: TGCGCCAGCAGCTTGGAGCCAGGGGAATATCAGCCCCAGCATTTT. Translating gives CASSLEPGEYQPQHF.

The chain recombines TRBV24-1 with TRBJ2-2; D possibly uses TRBD1 or TRBD2 (6 bases each). The CDR3 extends over 17 amino acids. Deletions cut 0 bases from V and 0 bases from J, with 10 bases between. CDR1 KGHDR and CDR2 SFDVKD come from the germline V gene. CDR3 sequence reads: CATSDLPGASNTGELFF. CDR3 DNA: TGTGCCACCAGTGATTTGCCGGGGGCCTCGAACACCGGGGAGCTGTTTTTT.